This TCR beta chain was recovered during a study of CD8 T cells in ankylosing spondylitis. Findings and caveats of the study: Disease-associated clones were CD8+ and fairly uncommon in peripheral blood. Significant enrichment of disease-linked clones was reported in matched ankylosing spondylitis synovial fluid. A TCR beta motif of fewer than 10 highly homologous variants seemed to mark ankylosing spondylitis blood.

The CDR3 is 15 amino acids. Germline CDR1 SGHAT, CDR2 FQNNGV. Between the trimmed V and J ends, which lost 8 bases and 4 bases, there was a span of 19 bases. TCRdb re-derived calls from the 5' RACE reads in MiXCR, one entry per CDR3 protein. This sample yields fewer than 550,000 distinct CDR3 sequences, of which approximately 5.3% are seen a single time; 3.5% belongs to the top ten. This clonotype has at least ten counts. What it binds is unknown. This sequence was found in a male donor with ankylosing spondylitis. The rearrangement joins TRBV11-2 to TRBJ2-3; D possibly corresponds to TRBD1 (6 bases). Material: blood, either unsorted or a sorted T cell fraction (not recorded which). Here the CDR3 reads CASSSNGGAPDTQYF. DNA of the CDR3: TGTGCCAGCTCATCGAATGGGGGCGCCCCAGATACGCAGTATTTT.